Described below is a single TCR beta chain sequence and its context. Its matching antigen is unknown. This sample was included in a study of blood T cells in healthy people across ages. Whole-study results and caveats: Naive and antigen-experienced cells were not separated, limiting conclusive comparison. The percentage of naive T cells correlated strongly with TCR beta diversity.

Combining a sample-barcoded 5' primer with a J-beta primer mix, a second PCR ran for roughly 7 to 12 cycles. Every molecule of cDNA carried a tag from a template-switch adaptor with 12 random nucleotides. MiXCR, applied by TCRdb to the 5' RACE reads, yields one record per CDR3 protein. The table lists more than 650,000 distinct CDR3 sequences, about 24% of them singletons. The CDR3 runs 15 residues. After removal of 5 bases from V and 1 base from J, the junction contained 2 bases not matched to a gene. Germline lookup yields CDR1 MNHNY and CDR2 SVGAGI (reference sequence). The V call is TRBV6-6, the J call TRBJ2-2; the match to TRBD2 covers 9 bases. Sequencing was carried out using blood. This TCR derives from a man between 65 and 79 years old in good health. CDR3 nucleotide sequence: TGTGCCAGCAGTGGGACTAGCCAGAACACCGGGGAGCTGTTTTTT. Protein sequence: CASSGTSQNTGELFF.